This TCR beta chain comes out of a study of early T cells in non-severe SARS-CoV-2 infection. About the research overall: Chains stayed unpaired after sequencing of bulk RNA from unsorted whole blood.

Many counts were recorded for this clonotype. Its target is unknown. Study outcomes and limitations: Lookups in VDJdb leaned toward anti-spike CD8 responses and missed private and CD4 specificities.

V was shortened by 0 bases and J by 1 base, with 10 bases between the two germline ends. The length of the CDR3 is 15 residues. Germline V CDR1 and CDR2: MNHEY, SVGEGT. Unique molecular identifiers were added to individual cDNA molecules. TCRdb analysed the 5' RACE reads with MiXCR anew, one entry per CDR3 protein. The table has approximately 85,000 distinct CDR3 sequences, around 12% seen once; the top ten hold about 7%. What was sequenced was whole blood. This chain uses TRBV6-2 or TRBV6-3 with TRBJ2-7; D is unclear. The source is an adult who was a healthcare worker with PCR-confirmed SARS-CoV-2 infection or an uninfected control (not recorded which). The CDR3 DNA is TGTGCCAGCAGTTACTCGTTCACACCTTCCTACGAGCAGTACTTC. Its translation: CASSYSFTPSYEQYF.